The clone carrying this T cell receptor (beta chain) was seen just once. Its target is not known. The DNA is left out, because the CDR3 cannot be placed on it with certainty; the CDR3 is given as TCRdb lists it. The data derive from a study of shared clonotypes between healthy human individuals. The germline CDR1 and CDR2 sequences are LGHNT and FRNRAP. 15 amino acids form the CDR3, both terminal residues included. Overall study findings and caveats: Relative to clonotypes present in all four donors, those not shared had lower generation probabilities. A generally larger estimated richness was seen in naive subsets than in memory subsets.

Across several immunoSEQ plates, the genomic DNA of each subset was split evenly. Libraries were prepared by immunoSEQ multiplex PCR; TCRdb keeps only in-frame clonotypes and omits some of them. In the table there are about 1 million clones, roughly 80% of which are singletons. Caucasian adults residing in Nashville, Tennessee made up all the donors. This receptor was taken from a young man in good health. The specimen sequenced was memory CD4+ T cells sorted from blood. The subset denotes: CD45RA-negative fraction. This sequence joins TRBV12-5 and TRBJ2-5. This chain's CDR3 is CASGPRTFGAETQYF.